Listed below are T cell receptor beta chains from one sample, sequenced in a study of control samples from healthy donors and cancer patients. TCRdb's copy holds only in-frame clones and misses some; the assay was immunoSEQ multiplex PCR. The table records 57,000 or so clones, around 91% of them present only once. The sample taken for sequencing was PBMCs. The receptor source for this set is a man in his sixties with colorectal cancer. CDR3s leave out the opening cysteine and the closing phenylalanine or tryptophan. Each record gives: V gene, clone size, CDR3 protein. Clone size is shown for a subset of rows, as once, few, many or a class of expanded clone.

>TRBV2|.
ASSTGGGGGYT
>TRBV7-3|.
ASSTGQANTGELF
>TRBV4-3|.
ASSHSRTGTETQY
>TRBV5-1|.
ASSFRTSGGMETQY
>TRBV30|.
AWSGPSGLPYNEQF
>TRBV6-5|.
ASSTSGGGWETQY
>TRBV5-1|once
ASSPNTDTQY
>TRBV28|.
ASSLLGYEQF
>TRBV12-5|.
ASGSGQNYGYT
>TRBV13|.
ASSTGQAQETQY
>TRBV7-9|.
ASSLGDGAQETQY
>TRBV6-2/TRBV6-3|.
ASSYRGVSYEQY
>TRBV7-3|.
ASSLTRRNSYEQY
>TRBV6-5|once
ASRGTGWESYEQY
>TRBV7-3|.
ASSSQGGGETQY
>TRBV12-3/TRBV12-4|few
ASSRDLADTQY
>TRBV14|.
ASSPWATNEKLF
>TRBV6-2/TRBV6-3|.
ASNYREGGELF
>TRBV28|.
ASIGSSGVNSPLH
>TRBV5-1|.
ASSLGDGDNEQF
>TRBV18|once
ASSRTGGNNQPQH
>TRBV4-1|.
ASSQDRQVTNEKLF
>TRBV5-1|.
ASSSSKGLNTGELF
>TRBV11-2|.
ASSSDRGPWNEQF
>TRBV5-1|.
ASSFMYSTPRGSYNEQF
>TRBV2|.
ASSLPGWTNEQY